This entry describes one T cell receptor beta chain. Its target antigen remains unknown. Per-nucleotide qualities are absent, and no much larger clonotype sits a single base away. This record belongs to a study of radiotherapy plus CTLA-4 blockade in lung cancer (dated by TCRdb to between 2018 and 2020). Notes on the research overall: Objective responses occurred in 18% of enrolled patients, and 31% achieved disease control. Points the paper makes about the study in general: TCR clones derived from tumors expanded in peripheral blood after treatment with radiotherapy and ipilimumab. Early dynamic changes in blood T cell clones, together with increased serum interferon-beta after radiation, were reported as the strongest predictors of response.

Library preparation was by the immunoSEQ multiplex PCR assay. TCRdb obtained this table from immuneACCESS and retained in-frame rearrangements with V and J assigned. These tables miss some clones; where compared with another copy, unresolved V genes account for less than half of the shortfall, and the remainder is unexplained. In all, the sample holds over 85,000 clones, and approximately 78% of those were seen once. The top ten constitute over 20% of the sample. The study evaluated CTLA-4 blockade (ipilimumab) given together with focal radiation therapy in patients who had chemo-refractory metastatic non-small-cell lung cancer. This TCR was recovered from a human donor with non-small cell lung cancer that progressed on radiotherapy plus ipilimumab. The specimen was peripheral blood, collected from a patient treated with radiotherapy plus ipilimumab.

The CDR3 corresponds to CASSIGQAITGELFF. Read as DNA, the sequence is TGTGCCAGTAGTATCGGACAGGCGATCACCGGGGAGCTGTTTTTT. This chain is built from TRBV19 and TRBJ2-2, with 7 junctional bases fitting TRBD1. CDR1 and CDR2 (LNHDA, SQIVND) derive from the germline V gene (reference sequence). The CDR3 starts with the cysteine, ends with the phenylalanine, and has 15 residues. Only the CDR3 DNA stays, 45 bases, in frame from base 1. At the junction V is shortened by 3 bases and J by 4 bases; bases outside the gene matches: 5.